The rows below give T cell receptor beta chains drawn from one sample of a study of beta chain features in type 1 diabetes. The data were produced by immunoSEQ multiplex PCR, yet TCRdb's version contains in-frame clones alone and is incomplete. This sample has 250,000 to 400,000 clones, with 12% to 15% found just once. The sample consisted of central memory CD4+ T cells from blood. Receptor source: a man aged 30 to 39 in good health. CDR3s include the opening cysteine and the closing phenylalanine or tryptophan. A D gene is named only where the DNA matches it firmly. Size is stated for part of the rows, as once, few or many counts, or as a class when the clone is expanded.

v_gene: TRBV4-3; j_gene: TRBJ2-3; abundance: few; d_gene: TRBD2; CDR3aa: CASSQRAGGPTDTQYF; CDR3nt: TGCGCCAGCAGCCAAAGAGCGGGAGGGCCGACAGATACGCAGTATTTT
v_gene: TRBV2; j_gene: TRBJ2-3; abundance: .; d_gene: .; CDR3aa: CASEVTAKVVQYF; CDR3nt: TGTGCCAGCGAGGTTACCGCAAAAGTGGTTCAGTATTTT
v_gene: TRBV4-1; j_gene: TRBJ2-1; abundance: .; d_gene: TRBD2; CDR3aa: CASSRHSGGAGNEQFF; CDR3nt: TGCGCCAGCAGCCGACATAGCGGGGGGGCCGGGAATGAGCAGTTCTTC
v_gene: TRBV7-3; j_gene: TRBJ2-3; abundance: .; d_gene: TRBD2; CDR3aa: CASSAQAGSDTQYF; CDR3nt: TGTGCCAGCAGCGCCCAAGCGGGATCAGATACGCAGTATTTT
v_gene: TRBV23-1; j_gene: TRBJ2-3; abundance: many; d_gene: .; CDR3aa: CASSRGETDTQYF; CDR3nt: TGCGCCAGCAGTCGGGGGGAAACGGATACGCAGTATTTT
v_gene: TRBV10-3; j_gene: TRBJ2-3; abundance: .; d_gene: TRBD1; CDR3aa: CAISRDRASTDTQYF; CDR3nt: TGTGCCATCAGTCGCGACAGGGCTAGCACAGATACGCAGTATTTT
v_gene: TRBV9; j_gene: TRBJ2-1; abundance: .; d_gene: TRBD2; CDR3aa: CASSVVSGGADEQFF; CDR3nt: TGTGCCAGCAGCGTAGTTAGCGGGGGGGCGGATGAGCAGTTCTTC
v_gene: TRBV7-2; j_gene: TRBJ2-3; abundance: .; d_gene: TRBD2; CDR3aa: CASSPVGGGAVDTQYF; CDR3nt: TGTGCCAGCAGCCCCGTCGGCGGGGGGGCGGTAGATACGCAGTATTTT
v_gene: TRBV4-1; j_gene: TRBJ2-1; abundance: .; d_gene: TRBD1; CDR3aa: CASGDRAPTEQFF; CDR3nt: TGCGCCAGCGGAGACAGGGCCCCCACTGAGCAGTTCTTC
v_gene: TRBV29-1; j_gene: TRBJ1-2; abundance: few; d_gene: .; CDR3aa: CSVAAVEGYTF; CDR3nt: TGCAGCGTTGCCGCTGTTGAGGGCTACACCTTC
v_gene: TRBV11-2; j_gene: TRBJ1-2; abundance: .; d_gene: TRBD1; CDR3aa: CASSRTGLYGYTF; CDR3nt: TGTGCCAGCAGCCGGACAGGCCTCTATGGCTACACCTTC
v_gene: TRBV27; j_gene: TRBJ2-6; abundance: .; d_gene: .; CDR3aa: CASSLRMTVSGANVLTF; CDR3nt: TGTGCCAGCAGTTTAAGGATGACAGTCTCTGGGGCCAACGTCCTGACTTTC
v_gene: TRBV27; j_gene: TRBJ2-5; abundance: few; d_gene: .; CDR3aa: CASSLRVGETQYF; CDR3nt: TGTGCCAGCAGTTTAAGGGTGGGCGAGACCCAGTACTTC
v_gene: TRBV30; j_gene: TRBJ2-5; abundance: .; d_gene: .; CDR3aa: CTWSVGTRETQYF; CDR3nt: TGTACCTGGAGTGTAGGGACAAGAGAGACCCAGTACTTC
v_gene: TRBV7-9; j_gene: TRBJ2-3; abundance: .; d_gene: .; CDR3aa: CASSQGTKPDTQYF; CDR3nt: TGTGCCAGCAGCCAAGGGACGAAGCCAGATACGCAGTATTTT
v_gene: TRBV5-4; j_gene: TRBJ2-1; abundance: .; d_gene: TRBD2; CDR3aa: CASSLELAGINEQFF; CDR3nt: TGTGCCAGCAGCTTGGAACTAGCGGGTATAAATGAGCAGTTCTTC
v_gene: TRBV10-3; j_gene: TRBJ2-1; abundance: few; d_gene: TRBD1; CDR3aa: CAISERDRGYNEQFF; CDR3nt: TGTGCCATCAGCGAGCGGGACAGGGGCTACAATGAGCAGTTCTTC
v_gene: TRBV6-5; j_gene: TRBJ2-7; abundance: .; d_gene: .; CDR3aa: CASSHGTGTEEQYF; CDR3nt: TGTGCCAGCAGCCACGGGACGGGAACTGAGGAGCAGTACTTC
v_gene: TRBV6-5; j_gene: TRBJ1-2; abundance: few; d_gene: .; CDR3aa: CASSSDGRRYGYTF; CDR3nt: TGTGCCAGCAGTTCCGACGGACGGAGATATGGCTACACCTTC
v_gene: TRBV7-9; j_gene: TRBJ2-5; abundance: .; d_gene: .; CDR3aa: CASSGVVGLETQYF; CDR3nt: TGTGCCAGCAGCGGGGTGGTGGGCCTGGAGACCCAGTACTTC
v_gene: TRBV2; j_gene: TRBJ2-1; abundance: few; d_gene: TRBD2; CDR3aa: CASAGLEYNEQFF; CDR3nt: TGTGCCAGTGCGGGACTAGAATACAATGAGCAGTTCTTC
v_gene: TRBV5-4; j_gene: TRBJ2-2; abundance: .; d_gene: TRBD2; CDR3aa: CATPASGPTGELFF; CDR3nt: TGTGCCACCCCGGCTAGCGGGCCCACCGGGGAGCTGTTTTTT
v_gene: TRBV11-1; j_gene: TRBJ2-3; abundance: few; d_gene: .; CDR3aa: CASSSTADTQYF; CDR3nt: TGTGCCAGCAGCTCGACCGCAGATACGCAGTATTTT
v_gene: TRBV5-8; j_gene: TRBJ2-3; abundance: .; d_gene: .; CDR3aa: CASSLGGTRGTDTQYF; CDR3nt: TGTGCCAGCAGCTTGGGAGGCACGAGGGGCACAGATACGCAGTATTTT
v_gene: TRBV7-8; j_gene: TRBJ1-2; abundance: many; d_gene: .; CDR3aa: CASSPYRVAANYGYTF; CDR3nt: TGTGCCAGCAGCCCATACAGGGTTGCGGCTAACTATGGCTACACCTTC
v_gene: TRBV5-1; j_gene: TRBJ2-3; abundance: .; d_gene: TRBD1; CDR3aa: CASRNPTGASTDTQYF; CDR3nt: TGCGCCAGCAGAAACCCGACAGGGGCTAGCACAGATACGCAGTATTTT
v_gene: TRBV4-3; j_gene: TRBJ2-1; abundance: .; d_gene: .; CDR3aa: CASSQVRSYNEQFF; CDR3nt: TGCGCCAGCAGCCAAGTTCGCTCCTACAATGAGCAGTTCTTC
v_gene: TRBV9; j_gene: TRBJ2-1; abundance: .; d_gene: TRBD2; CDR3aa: CASSGGAAGLNNEQFF; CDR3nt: TGTGCCAGCAGCGGCGGGGCAGCGGGACTAAACAATGAGCAGTTCTTC
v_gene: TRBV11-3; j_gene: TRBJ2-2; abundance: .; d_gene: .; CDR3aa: CASSFLALGTGELFF; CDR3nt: TGTGCCAGCAGCTTCTTAGCTTTAGGCACCGGGGAGCTGTTTTTT
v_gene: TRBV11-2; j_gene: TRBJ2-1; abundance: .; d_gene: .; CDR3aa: CASSLEGGLFNEQFF; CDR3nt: TGTGCCAGCAGCTTAGAGGGGGGCCTTTTCAATGAGCAGTTCTTC
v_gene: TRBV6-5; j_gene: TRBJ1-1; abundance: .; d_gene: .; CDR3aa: CAGRGANTEAFF; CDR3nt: TGTGCCGGTCGGGGGGCTAACACTGAAGCTTTCTTT
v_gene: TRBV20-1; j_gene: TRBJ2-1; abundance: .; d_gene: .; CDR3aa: CSAREYDEQFF; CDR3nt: TGCAGTGCTAGAGAGTACGATGAGCAGTTCTTC